The T cell receptor beta chain under discussion was sequenced for a study of a mutant IDH1 vaccine in newly diagnosed glioma. Study information: Prior therapy was radiotherapy, temozolomide, or both; most received both. Study-level results: Vaccine-induced immune responses occurred in roughly 94% of patients.

This clone appeared a few times. Its antigen is undetermined. V lost 5 bases, J lost 2 bases, and 13 bases lay in between. From germline, CDR1 is SEHNR and CDR2 FQNEAQ (reference sequence). This CDR3 has 15 residues. Profiling relied on immunoSEQ multiplex PCR, and the TCRdb table lists in-frame clones only, not all of them. This table holds approximately 79,000 clones, approximately 85% found once. Time point given: week 23, last vaccination. Alongside topical imiquimod, each dose of vaccine comprised 300 ug of mutant IDH1 20-mer peptide. The specimen comprised PBMCs, sampled from a glioma patient whose treatment included an IDH1 peptide vaccine. The sequence was obtained from a woman in her 50s with glioma. The rearrangement links TRBV7-9 to TRBJ1-3; weak D call: TRBD1 (6 bases). CDR3 DNA: TGTGCCAGCAGCCAAATTACAGGGACTGGAAACACCATATATTTT. Encoded protein: CASSQITGTGNTIYF. The full variable domain, with the rest looked up from reference TRBV7-9 and TRBJ1-3, is DTGVSQNPRHKITKRGQNVTFRCDPISEHNRLYWYRQTLGQGPEFLTYFQNEAQLEKSRLLSDRFSAERPKGSFSTLEIQRTEQGDSAMYLCASSQITGTGNTIYFGEGSWLTVV.